This record concerns one T cell receptor (beta chain) sequence. The data are from a study of patients and donors after allogeneic stem cell transplantation. The V gene's germline CDR1 is SGHRS and CDR2 YFSETQ. Losses at the gene ends were 3 bases for V and 8 bases for J; bases not matched to a gene: 10. The CDR3 is made up of 14 amino acids. TCRdb used MiXCR to reprocess the RT-PCR reads, holding one entry per CDR3 protein. The data contain a few hundred thousand distinct CDR3 sequences, less than 50% of them singletons. This rearrangement joins TRBV5-1 to TRBJ1-2; TRBD1 matches 7 bases. The TCR originated in a human donor who was either an allogeneic HSCT recipient or a stem cell or donor lymphocyte infusion donor (not recorded which). It is not recorded whose cells these are; they may come from a transplant donor. The sequenced sample consisted of blood, either unsorted or a sorted T cell fraction (not recorded which). The CDR3 reads CASSSYRGGSGYTF. The DNA for the CDR3 is TGCGCCAGCAGCTCTTACAGGGGAGGGAGCGGCTACACCTTC.